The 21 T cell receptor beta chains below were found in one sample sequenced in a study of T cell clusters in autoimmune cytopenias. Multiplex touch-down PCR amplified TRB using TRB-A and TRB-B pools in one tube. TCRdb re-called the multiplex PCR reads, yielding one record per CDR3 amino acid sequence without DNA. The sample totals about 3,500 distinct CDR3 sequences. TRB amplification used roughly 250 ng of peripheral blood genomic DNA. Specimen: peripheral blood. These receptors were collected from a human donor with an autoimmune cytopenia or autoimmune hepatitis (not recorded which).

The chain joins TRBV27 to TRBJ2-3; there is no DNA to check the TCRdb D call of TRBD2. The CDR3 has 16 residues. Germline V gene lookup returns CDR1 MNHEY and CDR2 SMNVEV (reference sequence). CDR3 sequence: CASSDLGLAGEDTQYF.

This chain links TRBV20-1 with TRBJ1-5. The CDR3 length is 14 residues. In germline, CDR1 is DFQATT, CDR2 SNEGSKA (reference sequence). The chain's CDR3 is CSARDGSSNQPQHF.

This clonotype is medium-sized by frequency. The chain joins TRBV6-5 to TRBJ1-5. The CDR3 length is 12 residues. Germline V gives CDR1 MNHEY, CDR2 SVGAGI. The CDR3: CASSYRQQPQHF.

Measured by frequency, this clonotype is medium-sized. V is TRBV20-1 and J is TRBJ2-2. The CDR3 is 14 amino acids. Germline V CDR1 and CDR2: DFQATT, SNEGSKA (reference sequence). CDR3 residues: CSARDGRNTGELFF.

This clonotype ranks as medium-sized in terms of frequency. CDR3 sequence: CASSYSPTGQETQYF. V gene TRBV6-5 combines with J gene TRBJ2-5; absent DNA, TCRdb's TRBD1 call cannot be checked. The CDR3 runs 15 residues. CDR1 is MNHEY and CDR2 is SVGAGI in the germline V gene.

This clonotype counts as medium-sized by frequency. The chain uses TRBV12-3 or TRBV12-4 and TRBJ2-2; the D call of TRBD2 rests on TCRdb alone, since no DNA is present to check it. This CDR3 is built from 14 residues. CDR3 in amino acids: CAGKLAQNTGELFF.

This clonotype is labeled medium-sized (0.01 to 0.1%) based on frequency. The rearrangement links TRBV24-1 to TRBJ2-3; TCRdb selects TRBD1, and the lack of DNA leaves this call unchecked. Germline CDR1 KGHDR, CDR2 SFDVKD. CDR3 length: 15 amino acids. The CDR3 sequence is CATSDFGRKGDTQYF.

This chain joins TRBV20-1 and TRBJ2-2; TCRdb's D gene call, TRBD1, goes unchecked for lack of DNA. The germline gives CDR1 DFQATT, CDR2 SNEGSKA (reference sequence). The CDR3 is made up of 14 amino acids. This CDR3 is CSGEGQPNTGELFF.

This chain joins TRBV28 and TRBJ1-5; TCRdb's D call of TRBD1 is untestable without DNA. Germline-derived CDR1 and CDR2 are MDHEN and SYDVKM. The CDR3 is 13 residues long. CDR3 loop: CANRGGNNQPQHF. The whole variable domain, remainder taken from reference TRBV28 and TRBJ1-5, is DVKVTQSSRYLVKRTGEKVFLECVQDMDHENMFWYRQDPGLGLRLIYFSYDVKMKEKGDIPEGYSVSREKKERFSLILESASTNQTSMYLCANRGGNNQPQHFGDGTRLSIL.

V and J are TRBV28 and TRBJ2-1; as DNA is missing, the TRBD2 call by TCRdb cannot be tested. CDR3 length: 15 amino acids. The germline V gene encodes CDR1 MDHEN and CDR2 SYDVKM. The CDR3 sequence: CASSFGTSGYNEQFF.

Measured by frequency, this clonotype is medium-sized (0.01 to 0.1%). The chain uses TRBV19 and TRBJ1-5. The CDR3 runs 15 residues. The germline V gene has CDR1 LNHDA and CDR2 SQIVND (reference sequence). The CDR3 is CASSVSPGQYQPQHF.

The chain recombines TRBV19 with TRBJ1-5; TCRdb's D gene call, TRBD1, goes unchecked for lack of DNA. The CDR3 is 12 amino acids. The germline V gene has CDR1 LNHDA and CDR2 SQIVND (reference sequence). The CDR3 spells CASRTGVQPQHF.

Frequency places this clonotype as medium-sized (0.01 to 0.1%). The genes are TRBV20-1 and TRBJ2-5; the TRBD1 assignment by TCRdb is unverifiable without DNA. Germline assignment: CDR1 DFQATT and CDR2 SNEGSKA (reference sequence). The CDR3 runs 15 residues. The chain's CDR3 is CSARVSRGAGETQYF.

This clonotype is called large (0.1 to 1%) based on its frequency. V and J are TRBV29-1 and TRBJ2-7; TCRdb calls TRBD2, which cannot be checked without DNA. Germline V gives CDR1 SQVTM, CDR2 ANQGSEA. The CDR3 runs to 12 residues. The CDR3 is CSIGLGGNEQYF.

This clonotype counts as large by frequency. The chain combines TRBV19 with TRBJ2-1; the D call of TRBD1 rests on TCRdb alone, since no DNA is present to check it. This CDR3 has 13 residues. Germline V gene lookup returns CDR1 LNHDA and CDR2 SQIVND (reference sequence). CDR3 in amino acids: CASCPGSYNEQFF.

This chain's CDR3 is CASISPRRGGNTIYF. V usage is TRBV28 and J usage is TRBJ1-3; TCRdb designates TRBD1, a call that cannot be tested without DNA. The germline V gene has CDR1 MDHEN and CDR2 SYDVKM. The CDR3 length is 15 residues. Full variable domain (rest looked up from reference TRBV28 and TRBJ1-3): DVKVTQSSRYLVKRTGEKVFLECVQDMDHENMFWYRQDPGLGLRLIYFSYDVKMKEKGDIPEGYSVSREKKERFSLILESASTNQTSMYLCASISPRRGGNTIYFGEGSWLTVV.

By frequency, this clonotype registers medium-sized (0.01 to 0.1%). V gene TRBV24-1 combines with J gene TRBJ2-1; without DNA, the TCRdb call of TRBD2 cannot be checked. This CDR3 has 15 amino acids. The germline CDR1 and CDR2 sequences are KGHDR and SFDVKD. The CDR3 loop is CATSDRSGKHNEQFF.

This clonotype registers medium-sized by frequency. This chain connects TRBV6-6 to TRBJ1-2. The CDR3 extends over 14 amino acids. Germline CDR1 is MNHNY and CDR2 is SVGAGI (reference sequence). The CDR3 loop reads CASSYAEANYGYTF.

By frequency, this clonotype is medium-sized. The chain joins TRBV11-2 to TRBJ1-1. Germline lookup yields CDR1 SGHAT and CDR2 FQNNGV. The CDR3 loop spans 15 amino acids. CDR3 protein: CASSLGRVEGTEAFF.

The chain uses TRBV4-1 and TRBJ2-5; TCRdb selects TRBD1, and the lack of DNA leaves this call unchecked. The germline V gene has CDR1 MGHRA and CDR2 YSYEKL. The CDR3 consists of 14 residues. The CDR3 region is CASSPGPGYETQYF.

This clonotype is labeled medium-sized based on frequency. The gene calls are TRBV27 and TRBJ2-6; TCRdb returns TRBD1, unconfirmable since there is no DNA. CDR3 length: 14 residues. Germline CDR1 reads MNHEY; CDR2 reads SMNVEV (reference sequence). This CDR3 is CASNTGSGANVLTF.